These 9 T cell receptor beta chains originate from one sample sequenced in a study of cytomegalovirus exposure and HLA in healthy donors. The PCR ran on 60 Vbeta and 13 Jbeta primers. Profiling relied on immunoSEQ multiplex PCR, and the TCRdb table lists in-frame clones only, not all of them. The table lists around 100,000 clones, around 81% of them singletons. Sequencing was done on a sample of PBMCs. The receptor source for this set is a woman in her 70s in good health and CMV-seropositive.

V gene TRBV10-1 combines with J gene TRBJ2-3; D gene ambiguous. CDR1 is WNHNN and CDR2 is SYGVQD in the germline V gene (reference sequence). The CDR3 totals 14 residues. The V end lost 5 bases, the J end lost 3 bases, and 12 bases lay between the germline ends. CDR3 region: CASSRDAVTDTQYF. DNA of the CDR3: TGCGCCAGCAGTCGTGACGCGGTTACAGATACGCAGTATTTT.

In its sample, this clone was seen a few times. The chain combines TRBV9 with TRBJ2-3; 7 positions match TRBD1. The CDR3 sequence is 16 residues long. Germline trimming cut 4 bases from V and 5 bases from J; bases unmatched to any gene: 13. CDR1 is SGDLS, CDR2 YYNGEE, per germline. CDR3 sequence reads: CASSPRDRVFLDTQYF. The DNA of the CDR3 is TGTGCCAGCAGCCCCCGAGACAGGGTGTTTCTAGATACGCAGTATTTT. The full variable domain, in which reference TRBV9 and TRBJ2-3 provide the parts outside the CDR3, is DSGVTQTPKHLITATGQRVTLRCSPRSGDLSVYWYQQSLDQGLQFLIQYYNGEERAKGNILERFSAQQFPDLHSELNLSSLELGDSALYFCASSPRDRVFLDTQYFGPGTRLTVL.

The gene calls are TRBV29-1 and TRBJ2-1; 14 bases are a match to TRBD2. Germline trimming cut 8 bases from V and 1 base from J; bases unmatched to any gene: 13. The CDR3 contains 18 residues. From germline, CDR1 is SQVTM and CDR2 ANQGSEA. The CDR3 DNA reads TGCAGCACGGCCGGGACTAGCGGGAGAGTAGGGTCCTACAATGAGCAGTTCTTC. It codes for CSTAGTSGRVGSYNEQFF.

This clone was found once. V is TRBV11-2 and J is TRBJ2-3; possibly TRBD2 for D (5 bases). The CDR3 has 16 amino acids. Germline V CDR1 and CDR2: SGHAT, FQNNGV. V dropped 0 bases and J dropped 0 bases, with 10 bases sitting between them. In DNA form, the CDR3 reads TGTGCCAGCAGCTTAGATCGGGAACAGAGCACAGATACGCAGTATTTT. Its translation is CASSLDREQSTDTQYF.

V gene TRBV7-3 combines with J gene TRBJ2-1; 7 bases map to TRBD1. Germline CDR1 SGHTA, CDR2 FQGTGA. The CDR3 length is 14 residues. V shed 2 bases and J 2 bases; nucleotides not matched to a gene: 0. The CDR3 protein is CASSLDRAYNEQFF. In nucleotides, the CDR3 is TGTGCCAGCAGCTTAGACAGGGCCTACAATGAGCAGTTCTTC.

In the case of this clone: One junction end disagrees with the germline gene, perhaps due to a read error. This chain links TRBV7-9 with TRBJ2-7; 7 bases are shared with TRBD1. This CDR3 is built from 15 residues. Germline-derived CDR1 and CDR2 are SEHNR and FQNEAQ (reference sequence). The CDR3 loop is CSSSSTSGTAREQYF. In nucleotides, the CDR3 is TGTTCCAGCAGCTCAACTTCCGGGACAGCTCGCGAGCAGTACTTC.

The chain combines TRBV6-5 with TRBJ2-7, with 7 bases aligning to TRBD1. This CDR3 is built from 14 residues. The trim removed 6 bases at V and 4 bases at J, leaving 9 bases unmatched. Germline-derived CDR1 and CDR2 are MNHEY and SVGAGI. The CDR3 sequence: CASSRDSQGYEQYF. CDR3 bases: TGTGCCAGCAGCCGGGACAGTCAGGGATACGAGCAGTACTTC.

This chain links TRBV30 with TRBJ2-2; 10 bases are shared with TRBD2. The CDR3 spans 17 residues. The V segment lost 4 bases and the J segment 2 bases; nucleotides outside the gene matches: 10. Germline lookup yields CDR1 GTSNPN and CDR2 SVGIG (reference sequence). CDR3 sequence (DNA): TGTGCCTGGACTAAGTCCAGGACTAGCGGAAACACCGGGGAGCTGTTTTTT. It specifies CAWTKSRTSGNTGELFF.

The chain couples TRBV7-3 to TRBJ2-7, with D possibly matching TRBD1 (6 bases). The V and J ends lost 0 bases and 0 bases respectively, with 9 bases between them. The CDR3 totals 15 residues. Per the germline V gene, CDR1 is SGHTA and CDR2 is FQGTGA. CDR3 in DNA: TGTGCCAGCAGCTTAACCCAGGGGAGCTCCTACGAGCAGTACTTC. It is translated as CASSLTQGSSYEQYF.